The 5 T cell receptor beta chains presented below share a single source sample, sequenced in a study of shared T cell receptors in the human thymus. The data were produced by immunoSEQ multiplex PCR, yet TCRdb's version contains in-frame clones alone and is incomplete. This sample has about 660,000 clones, with around 87% found just once. This sample also belongs to another study, concerning human thymus T cells.

The sample consisted of thymocytes. All receptors derive from a boy less than two years old with a congenital heart defect.

V usage is TRBV7-9 and J usage is TRBJ2-7; the match to TRBD1 covers 9 bases. The CDR3 consists of 15 residues. The germline CDR1 and CDR2 sequences are SEHNR and FQNEAQ (reference sequence). V lost 5 bases, J lost 2 bases, and 7 bases stayed unmatched. The CDR3 nucleotides read TGTGCCAGCAGCCGGTACCGGGACAGGGCCTACGAGCAGTACTTC. Residues: CASSRYRDRAYEQYF.

V and J are TRBV4-1 and TRBJ1-2, with D perhaps TRBD1 (6 bases). V was clipped by 11 bases and J by 2 bases, with 24 bases between them. Germline CDR1 is MGHRA and CDR2 is YSYEKL. CDR3 size: 16 residues. The CDR3 is CASKRAGDLLNYGYTF. As DNA, the CDR3 is TGCGCCTCCAAACGGGCAGGGGATTTATTAAACTATGGCTACACCTTC.

The chain has TRBV9 and TRBJ2-3, with D possibly TRBD1 on 6 matching bases. Trimming took off 2 bases at V and 9 bases at J, with 13 bases between the two ends. Germline V gives CDR1 SGDLS, CDR2 YYNGEE. CDR3 length equals 13 residues. The CDR3 loop reads CASSVENRDTQYF. The CDR3 DNA reads TGTGCCAGCAGCGTGGAAAACAGGGACACGCAGTATTTT.

CDR3 protein: CASSVEASSRELFF. The CDR3 nucleotides are TGTGCCAGCAGCGTAGAAGCATCATCCAGGGAGCTGTTTTTT. The chain uses TRBV9 and TRBJ2-2; D unresolved. V was clipped by 0 bases and J by 9 bases, with 12 bases between them. The CDR3 length is 14 residues. The V gene's germline CDR1 is SGDLS and CDR2 YYNGEE.

This chain connects TRBV27 to TRBJ1-5; D is unclear. The CDR3 has 15 amino acids. Germline V lookup: CDR1 MNHEY, CDR2 SMNVEV (reference sequence). Deletions cut 2 bases from V and 0 bases from J, with 8 bases between. The CDR3: CASSLNRSSNQPQHF. CDR3 in DNA: TGTGCCAGCAGTTTAAACCGGAGTAGCAATCAGCCCCAGCATTTT.